The present TCR beta chain was sequenced within a study of memory CD4+ T cells and cytomegalovirus serostatus. Profiled with immunoSEQ multiplex PCR; TCRdb holds only in-frame clones, not every one. The table includes under 75,000 clones, around 80% detected once. The sort gate was single viable CD3+CD4+CD8-CD45RO+ cells for memory CD4+ T cells. V was cut by 5 bases and J by 5 bases, with 13 bases left in between. The germline CDR1 and CDR2 sequences are SGHNT and YENEEA. CDR3 length: 14 residues. This clone was counted a single time. The chain joins TRBV11-3 to TRBJ2-1; D is unclear. The receptor was isolated from an adult in good health and CMV-seronegative. Some clones in this sample may be carry-over from other donors' samples. Sequenced sample: memory CD4+ T cells from blood. CDR3 nucleotide sequence: TGTGCCAGCAGCAAAAGATCCGGCCACAATGAGCAGTTCTTC. Protein sequence: CASSKRSGHNEQFF.